This record concerns one T cell receptor (beta chain) sequence. To make CD8 memory, CD45RO+ cells were put together with CCR7-negative CD45RA+ TemRA cells. These data come from a study of shared clonotypes between healthy human individuals. Per germline, CDR1 SGHTA and CDR2 FQGNSA. V lost 3 bases and J lost 11; bases outside the gene matches: 5. CDR3 size: 14 residues. Method: immunoSEQ multiplex PCR; TCRdb's copy keeps in-frame clones and lacks some. The table has approximately 350,000 clones, 96% seen once. The sample consisted of memory CD8+ T cells sorted from blood. Regarding subset: CD45RO+ cells pooled with CCR7-negative TemRA cells. The clonotype comes from a man aged 30 to 45 in good health. The V call is TRBV7-2, the J call TRBJ2-2, with 11 bases aligning to TRBD2. The CDR3 reads CASSFTSGSNELFF. For the CDR3, the DNA is TGTGCCAGCAGCTTTACTAGCGGGAGCAACGAGCTGTTTTTT.